The rows below give T cell receptor beta chains drawn from one sample of a study of T cell repertoires in cytomegalovirus infection. TCRdb fed the reads into MiXCR, producing one record per CDR3 protein. The sample has roughly 760,000 distinct CDR3 sequences; under 40% are singletons. The sample consisted of PBMCs. The receptors come from a human donor in good health (CMV status not recorded). Some clones in this sample may be carry-over from other donors' samples. Each CDR3 is given with its conserved first and last residue. A D gene is named only where the DNA matches it firmly. The listing skips clone size in some rows; elsewhere it reads once, few, many or a size class.

J gene	V gene	D gene	clone size	CDR3 protein	CDR3 DNA
TRBJ2-2	TRBV20-1	TRBD1	NA	CSARGTGTGELFF	TGCAGTGCTAGGGGGACAGGCACCGGGGAGCTGTTTTTT
TRBJ1-6	TRBV2	TRBD1	few	CASSVRTGDNSPLHF	TGTGCCAGCAGTGTGCGGACAGGGGATAATTCACCCCTCCACTTT
TRBJ1-1	TRBV12-3/TRBV12-4	NA	NA	CASSLGTPGRTEAFF	TGTGCCAGCAGTTTAGGGACCCCCGGGAGGACTGAAGCTTTCTTT
TRBJ1-5	TRBV6-6	NA	NA	CASSYLQINQPQHF	TGTGCCAGCAGTTACCTACAGATCAATCAGCCCCAGCATTTT
TRBJ2-1	TRBV6-2/TRBV6-3	TRBD2	NA	CASRGPGGRHYEQFF	TGTGCCAGCAGGGGACCGGGAGGGCGGCACTATGAGCAGTTCTTC
TRBJ1-2	TRBV24-1	NA	NA	CATSQRQGYGYTF	TGTGCCACCAGTCAAAGGCAGGGATATGGCTACACCTTC
TRBJ2-6	TRBV5-3	NA	NA	CSRRADRTTACPF	TGTTCCAGAAGGGCTGATAGGACTACCGCCTGTCCTTTC
TRBJ1-6	TRBV4-1	NA	NA	CASSHAAGSSYNSPLHF	TGCGCCAGCAGCCATGCCGCCGGGAGCTCCTATAATTCACCCCTCCACTTT
TRBJ1-2	TRBV20-1	NA	NA	CSAYRADYGYTF	TGCAGTGCTTACAGGGCGGACTATGGCTACACCTTC
TRBJ1-2	TRBV19	NA	NA	CASSIDTSGGYTF	TGTGCCAGTAGTATCGACACCTCCGGAGGCTACACCTTC
TRBJ1-5	TRBV12-3/TRBV12-4	TRBD1	NA	CATRDRENQPQHF	TGTGCCACGAGGGACAGGGAGAATCAGCCCCAGCATTTT
TRBJ1-4	TRBV4-1	NA	few	CASSHRGDPGTNEKLFF	TGCGCCAGCAGCCACAGAGGGGATCCAGGGACTAATGAAAAACTGTTTTTT
TRBJ1-1	TRBV6-6	NA	NA	CTSSQSEAFF	TGTACCAGCAGCCAGAGTGAAGCTTTCTTT
TRBJ2-2	TRBV19	TRBD1	NA	CASSIAQGYTGELFF	TGTGCCAGTAGTATAGCACAGGGGTACACCGGGGAGCTGTTTTTT
TRBJ2-2	TRBV20-1	TRBD2	NA	CSARASGRALTGELFF	TGCAGTGCTAGAGCTAGCGGGAGGGCCCTTACCGGGGAGCTGTTTTTT
TRBJ1-2	TRBV7-9	NA	NA	CASSLDRGTMEYGYTF	TGTGCCAGCAGCTTAGATAGAGGAACCATGGAATATGGCTACACCTTC
TRBJ1-1	TRBV7-6	TRBD1	NA	CASSFPGQGLNTEAFF	TGTGCCAGCAGCTTCCCCGGACAGGGTTTAAACACTGAAGCTTTCTTT
TRBJ2-3	TRBV4-2	NA	few	CASSQGLMTSTDTQYF	TGTGCCAGCAGCCAAGGACTAATGACTAGCACAGATACGCAGTATTTT
TRBJ2-1	TRBV6-2/TRBV6-3	NA	NA	CASSYSFPGNEQFF	TGTGCCAGCAGTTACAGTTTTCCGGGGAATGAGCAGTTCTTC
TRBJ2-7	TRBV7-8	TRBD1	few	CASSSGQGLYEQYF	TGTGCCAGCAGCTCAGGACAGGGACTCTACGAGCAGTACTTC
TRBJ1-2	TRBV7-2	NA	many	CASSLFRVGANYGYTF	TGTGCCAGCAGCTTGTTCCGGGTGGGAGCTAACTATGGCTACACCTTC
TRBJ2-1	TRBV19	TRBD2	NA	CASSMRGGRNEQFF	TGTGCCAGTAGTATGCGGGGGGGCCGGAATGAGCAGTTCTTC
TRBJ2-1	TRBV7-8	NA	few	CASSLVVGEAHNEQFF	TGTGCCAGCAGCTTAGTAGTCGGGGAAGCCCACAATGAGCAGTTCTTC
TRBJ2-2	TRBV6-2/TRBV6-3	TRBD1	few	CASSRQGVDTGELFF	TGTGCCAGCAGTCGACAGGGTGTGGACACCGGGGAGCTGTTTTTT
TRBJ2-7	TRBV6-1	TRBD2	few	CASSEFVRGLGNEQYF	TGTGCCAGCAGTGAATTCGTGCGGGGGTTAGGAAACGAGCAGTACTTC
TRBJ2-7	TRBV4-1	NA	few	CASSQRTTTGEQYF	TGCGCCAGCAGCCAAAGGACCACTACGGGGGAGCAGTACTTC
TRBJ1-5	TRBV28	TRBD1	NA	CASYPGTPGGGQPQHF	TGTGCCAGCTACCCCGGAACTCCAGGGGGAGGTCAGCCCCAGCATTTT
TRBJ1-2	TRBV14	NA	NA	CASSQDRFGGYTF	TGTGCCAGCAGCCAAGATCGATTCGGCGGCTACACCTTC
TRBJ1-1	TRBV29-1	TRBD1	NA	CSVRDRREEAFF	TGCAGCGTCAGGGACAGGCGGGAGGAAGCTTTCTTT
TRBJ2-3	TRBV5-6	TRBD2	NA	CASSSGISGVTDTQYF	TGTGCCAGCAGCTCCGGGATCAGCGGGGTCACAGATACGCAGTATTTT
TRBJ1-5	TRBV19	NA	many	CATTPGQNSNQPQHF	TGTGCCACCACCCCAGGGCAGAATAGCAATCAGCCCCAGCATTTT
TRBJ2-3	TRBV12-3/TRBV12-4	TRBD1	few	CASSRDSYTQYF	TGTGCCAGCAGTCGGGACAGCTATACGCAGTATTTT
TRBJ2-2	TRBV6-5	NA	NA	CASSYSGVAGELFF	TGTGCCAGCAGTTACTCAGGTGTCGCCGGGGAGCTGTTTTTT
TRBJ1-1	TRBV28	TRBD1	few	CASSFSDRGREAFF	TGTGCCAGCAGTTTCAGCGACAGGGGGCGCGAAGCTTTCTTT
TRBJ2-6	TRBV7-9	TRBD1	NA	CASSTGQGASGANVLTF	TGTGCCAGCAGCACGGGACAGGGGGCTTCTGGGGCCAACGTCCTGACTTTC
TRBJ1-2	TRBV27	TRBD1	NA	CASSTYRDRGYGYTF	TGTGCCAGCAGTACTTACCGGGACAGGGGATATGGCTACACCTTC
TRBJ1-6	TRBV5-1	NA	NA	CASRQGNGYNSPLHF	TGCGCCAGCAGGCAGGGGAATGGATATAATTCACCCCTCCACTTT
TRBJ1-3	TRBV6-2/TRBV6-3	NA	NA	CASSYSSGLPPFSGNTIYF	TGTGCCAGCAGTTACTCCTCCGGGCTCCCACCCTTCTCTGGAAACACCATATATTTT
TRBJ1-1	TRBV11-2	NA	few	CASSLVSAALNTEAFF	TGTGCCAGCAGCTTAGTAAGTGCTGCTCTGAACACTGAAGCTTTCTTT
TRBJ1-1	TRBV7-9	NA	few	CASSPGTALSYGTEAFF	TGTGCCAGCAGCCCGGGGACCGCGCTGTCCTATGGCACTGAAGCTTTCTTT
TRBJ1-4	TRBV28	NA	NA	CASRPDSNEKLFF	TGTGCCAGCCGCCCGGACAGTAATGAAAAACTGTTTTTT
TRBJ1-1	TRBV12-3/TRBV12-4	NA	NA	CASSHPQGWNTEAFF	TGTGCCAGCAGTCATCCACAGGGCTGGAACACTGAAGCTTTCTTT
TRBJ2-5	TRBV5-1	NA	few	CASSSLGSNGETQYF	TGCGCCAGCAGCTCTTTAGGGAGTAACGGGGAGACCCAGTACTTC
TRBJ2-5	TRBV18	NA	few	CASSPEGPFFKTQYF	TGTGCCAGCTCACCAGAGGGTCCCTTCTTCAAGACCCAGTACTTC
TRBJ1-2	TRBV28	TRBD1	few	CASSLVVDRDGYTF	TGTGCCAGCAGTTTGGTGGTGGACAGGGACGGCTACACCTTC
TRBJ2-5	TRBV15	NA	NA	CATSPNLWQETQYF	TGTGCCACCAGCCCTAACCTATGGCAAGAGACCCAGTACTTC
TRBJ2-7	TRBV4-1	TRBD2	many	CASSQDTSGPYEQYF	TGCGCCAGCAGCCAGGATACTAGCGGTCCCTACGAGCAGTACTTC
TRBJ1-1	TRBV4-1	NA	NA	CASSHGDGRLNTEAFF	TGCGCCAGCAGCCACGGGGACGGACGCCTGAACACTGAAGCTTTCTTT